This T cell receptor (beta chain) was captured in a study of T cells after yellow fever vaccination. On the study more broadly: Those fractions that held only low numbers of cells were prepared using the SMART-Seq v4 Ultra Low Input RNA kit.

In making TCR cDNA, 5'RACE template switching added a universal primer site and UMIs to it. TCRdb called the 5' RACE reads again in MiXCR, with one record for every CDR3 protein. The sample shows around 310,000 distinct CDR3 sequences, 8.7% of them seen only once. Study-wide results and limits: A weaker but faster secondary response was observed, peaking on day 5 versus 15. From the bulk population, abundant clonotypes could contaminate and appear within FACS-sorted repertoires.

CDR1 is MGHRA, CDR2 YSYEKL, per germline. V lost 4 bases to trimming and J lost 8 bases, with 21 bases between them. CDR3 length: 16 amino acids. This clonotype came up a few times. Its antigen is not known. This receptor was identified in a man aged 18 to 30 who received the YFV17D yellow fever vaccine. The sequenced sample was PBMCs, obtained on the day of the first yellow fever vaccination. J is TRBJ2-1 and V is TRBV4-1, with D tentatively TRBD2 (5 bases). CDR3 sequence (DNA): TGCGCCAGCAGCCCATCCCGGCGGGCGTATCGGGATGAGCAGTTCTTC. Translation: CASSPSRRAYRDEQFF.